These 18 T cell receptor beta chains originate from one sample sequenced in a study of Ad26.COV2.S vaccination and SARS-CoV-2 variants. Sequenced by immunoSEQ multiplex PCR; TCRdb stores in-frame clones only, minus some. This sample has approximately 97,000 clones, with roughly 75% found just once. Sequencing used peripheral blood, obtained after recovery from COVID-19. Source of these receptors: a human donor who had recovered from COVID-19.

The CDR3 loop reads CASTVGKRGQVVETQYF. The CDR3 region has the DNA TGTGCCAGCACCGTGGGGAAAAGGGGGCAGGTAGTAGAGACCCAGTACTTC. V and J are TRBV28 and TRBJ2-5; 7 bases align to TRBD1. Germline assignment: CDR1 MDHEN and CDR2 SYDVKM. J lost 4 bases, V lost 7 bases, and 18 bases had no gene match. The CDR3 is made up of 17 amino acids.

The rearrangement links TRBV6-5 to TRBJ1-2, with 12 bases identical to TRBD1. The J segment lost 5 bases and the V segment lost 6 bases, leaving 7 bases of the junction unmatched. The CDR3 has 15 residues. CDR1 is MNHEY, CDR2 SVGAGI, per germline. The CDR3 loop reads CASRGQGANVYGYTF. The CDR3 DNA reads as TGTGCCAGCAGGGGACAGGGGGCGAATGTATATGGCTACACCTTC.

CDR3 loop: CASSPFYYGYTF. CDR3 coding DNA: TGTGCCAGCAGTCCGTTTTACTATGGCTACACCTTC. The chain has TRBV28 and TRBJ1-2; D not certain. From germline, CDR1 is MDHEN and CDR2 SYDVKM. With 5 bases removed from V and 3 bases from J, the gap between germline ends came to 7 bases. The CDR3 is made up of 12 amino acids.

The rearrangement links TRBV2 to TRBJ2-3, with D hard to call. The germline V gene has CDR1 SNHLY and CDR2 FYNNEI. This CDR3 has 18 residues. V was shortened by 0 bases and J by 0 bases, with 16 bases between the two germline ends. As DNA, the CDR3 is TGTGCCAGCAGTGAAGCCCCCCCCTGGGTTACTAGCACAGATACGCAGTATTTT. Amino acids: CASSEAPPWVTSTDTQYF.

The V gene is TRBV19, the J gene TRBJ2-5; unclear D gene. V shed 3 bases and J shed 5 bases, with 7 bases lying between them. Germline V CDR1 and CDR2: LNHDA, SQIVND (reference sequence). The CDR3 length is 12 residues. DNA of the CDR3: TGTGCCAGTAGTATCGAGACGGAGACCCAGTACTTC. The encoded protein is CASSIETETQYF. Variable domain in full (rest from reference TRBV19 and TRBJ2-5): DGGITQSPKYLFRKEGQNVTLSCEQNLNHDAMYWYRQDPGQGLRLIYYSQIVNDFQKGDIAEGYSVSREKKESFPLTVTSAQKNPTAFYLCASSIETETQYFGPGTRLLVL.

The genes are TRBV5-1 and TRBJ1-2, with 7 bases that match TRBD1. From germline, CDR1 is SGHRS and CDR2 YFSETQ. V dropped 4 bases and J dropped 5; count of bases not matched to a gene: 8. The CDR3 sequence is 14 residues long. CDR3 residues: CASSTLTGSYGYTF. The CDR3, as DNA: TGCGCCAGCAGCACTCTGACAGGGAGTTATGGCTACACCTTC.

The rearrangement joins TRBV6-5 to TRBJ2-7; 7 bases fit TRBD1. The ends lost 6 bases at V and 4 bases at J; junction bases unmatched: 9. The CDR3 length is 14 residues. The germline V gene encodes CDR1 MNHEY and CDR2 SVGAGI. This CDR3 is CASRPDRDLYEQYF. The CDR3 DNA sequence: TGTGCCAGCAGGCCAGACAGGGACCTATACGAGCAGTACTTC.

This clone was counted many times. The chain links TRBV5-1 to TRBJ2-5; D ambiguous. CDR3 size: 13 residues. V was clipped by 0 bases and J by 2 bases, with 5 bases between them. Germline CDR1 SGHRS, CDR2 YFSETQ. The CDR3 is CASSLGPQETQYF. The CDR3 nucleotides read TGCGCCAGCAGCTTGGGTCCGCAAGAGACCCAGTACTTC.

This chain's CDR3 is CASSLGLTVDTGELFF. The CDR3 nucleotides are TGCGCCAGCAGCTTGGGTCTGACAGTAGACACCGGGGAGCTGTTTTTT. The chain recombines TRBV5-1 with TRBJ2-2, with D possibly TRBD1 on 5 matching bases. The CDR3 consists of 16 residues. CDR1 is SGHRS, CDR2 YFSETQ, per germline. The germline V and J ends were trimmed by 0 bases and 3 bases, with 12 bases remaining between them.

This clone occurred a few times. CDR3 sequence reads: CATSRDGQGHSPLHF. DNA of the CDR3: TGTGCCACCAGCAGAGACGGTCAGGGGCACTCACCCCTCCACTTT. The V gene is TRBV15, the J gene TRBJ1-6, with D perhaps TRBD1 (6 bases). Germline CDR1 and CDR2: LNHNV and YYDKDF (reference sequence). CDR3 length equals 15 residues. With 0 bases removed from V and 10 bases from J, the gap between germline ends came to 13 bases.

The CDR3 DNA sequence: TGTGCCAGCAGCCAAGATCTGGCTAGCGGGTACAATGAGCAGTTCTTC. Encoded protein: CASSQDLASGYNEQFF. The gene calls are TRBV3-1 (or the pseudogene TRBV3-2) and TRBJ2-1; 8 nucleotides match TRBD2. The CDR3 is made up of 16 amino acids. Germline V gene lookup returns CDR1 LGHDT and CDR2 YNNKEL (reference sequence). The junction had 5 bases not matched to a gene; V was cut back by 0 bases and J by 4 bases.

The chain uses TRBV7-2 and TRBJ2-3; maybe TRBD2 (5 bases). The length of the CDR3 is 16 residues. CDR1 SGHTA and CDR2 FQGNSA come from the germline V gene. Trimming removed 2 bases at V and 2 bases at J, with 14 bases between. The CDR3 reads CASSLMADFYTDTQYF. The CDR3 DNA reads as TGTGCCAGCAGCTTAATGGCGGACTTCTACACAGATACGCAGTATTTT.

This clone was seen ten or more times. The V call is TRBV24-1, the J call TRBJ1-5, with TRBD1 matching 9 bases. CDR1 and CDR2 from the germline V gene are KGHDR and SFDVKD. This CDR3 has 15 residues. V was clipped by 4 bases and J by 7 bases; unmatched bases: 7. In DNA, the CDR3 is TGTGCCACCAGTGAGACCACAGGGGGCTTGCAGCCCCAGCATTTT. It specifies CATSETTGGLQPQHF.

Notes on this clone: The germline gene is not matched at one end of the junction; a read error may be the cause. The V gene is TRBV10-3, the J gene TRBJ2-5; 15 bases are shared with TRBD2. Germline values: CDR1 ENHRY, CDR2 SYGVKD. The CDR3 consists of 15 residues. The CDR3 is CATTRTSGGGETQHF. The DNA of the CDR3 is TGTGCCACAACCAGGACTAGCGGGGGGGGAGAGACCCAGCACTTC.

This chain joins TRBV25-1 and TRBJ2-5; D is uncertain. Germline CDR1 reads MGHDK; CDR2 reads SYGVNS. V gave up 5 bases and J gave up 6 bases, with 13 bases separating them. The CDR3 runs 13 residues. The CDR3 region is CASSPLGSQTQYF. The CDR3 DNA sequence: TGTGCCAGCAGTCCCTTAGGGTCTCAGACCCAGTACTTC.

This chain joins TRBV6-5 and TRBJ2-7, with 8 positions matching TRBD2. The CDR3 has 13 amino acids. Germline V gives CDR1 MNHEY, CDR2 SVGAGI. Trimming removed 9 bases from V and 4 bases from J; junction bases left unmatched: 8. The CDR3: CASRAGDGYEQYF. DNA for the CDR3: TGTGCCAGTAGAGCGGGAGATGGGTACGAGCAGTACTTC.

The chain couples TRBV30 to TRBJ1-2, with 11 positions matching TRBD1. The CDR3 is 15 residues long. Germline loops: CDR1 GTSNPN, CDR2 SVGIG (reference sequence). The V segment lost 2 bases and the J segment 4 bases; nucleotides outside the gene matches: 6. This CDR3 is CAWSTRDRGSYGYTF. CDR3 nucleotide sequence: TGTGCCTGGAGTACCCGGGACAGGGGGTCCTATGGCTACACCTTC.

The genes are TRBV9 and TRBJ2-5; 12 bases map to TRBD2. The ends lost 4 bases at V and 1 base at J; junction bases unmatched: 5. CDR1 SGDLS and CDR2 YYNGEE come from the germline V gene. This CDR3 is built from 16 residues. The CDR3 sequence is CASSPRLAGVQETQYF. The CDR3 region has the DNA TGTGCCAGCAGCCCGAGACTAGCGGGGGTCCAAGAGACCCAGTACTTC.